This TCR beta chain originates from a study of shared clonotypes between healthy human individuals. The study's findings and limits: Estimated richness was generally greater in naive than memory subsets.

Generated by immunoSEQ multiplex PCR, the TCRdb table keeps only in-frame clones and is missing some. The repertoire includes 550,000 to 600,000 clones, nearly 98% of them detected once, and 0.3% sits in the top ten. CD8 cells regarded as naive lacked CD45RO, were positively chosen for CCR7, and omitted terminally differentiated effector memory CD45RA+ cells. Concerning this clone itself: Its antigen is unknown.

This CDR3 comprises 12 residues. With 7 bases removed from V and 3 bases from J, the gap between germline ends came to 9 bases. In germline, CDR1 is SGHAT, CDR2 FQDESV (reference sequence). The chain combines TRBV11-1 with TRBJ2-5; unclear D gene. The specimen sequenced was naive CD8+ T cells sorted from blood. The clonotype originates from a man aged 30-40 years in good health. The CDR3 bases are TGTGCCAGCAAGTTATCAGAAGAGACCCAGTACTTC. Protein sequence: CASKLSEETQYF.